Each of the 25 T cell receptor beta chains below was sequenced from the same sample in a study of neurological immune-mediated disorders. TCRdb re-called the 5' RACE reads through MiXCR, storing one row per CDR3 protein. The data show roughly 39,000 distinct CDR3 sequences, with around 4.8% seen just once and roughly 9% held by the top ten. Sequenced sample: CD4+ T cells from blood. Every receptor here comes from a man younger than 35 in good health.

In its sample, this clonotype was seen many times. The rearrangement links TRBV7-3 to TRBJ2-2; 7 nucleotides match TRBD1. The CDR3 extends over 15 amino acids. Germline V gives CDR1 SGHTA, CDR2 FQGTGA. The J segment lost 3 bases and the V segment lost 5 bases, leaving 6 bases of the junction unmatched. For the CDR3, the DNA is TGTGCCAGCAGCCCACAGGGGCCCTACACCGGGGAGCTGTTTTTT. This sequence encodes CASSPQGPYTGELFF.

In its sample, this clonotype was seen many times. The V call is TRBV20-1, the J call TRBJ1-2; unclear D gene. V was trimmed by 3 bases and J by 8 bases, leaving 10 bases between them. CDR3 length: 11 residues. From germline, CDR1 is DFQATT and CDR2 SNEGSKA (reference sequence). The DNA for the CDR3 is TGCAGTGCTAGTGGACCCGGAGGCTACACCTTC. As protein: CSASGPGGYTF.

This clonotype was counted at least ten times. The chain links TRBV5-5 to TRBJ1-6; 8 bases agree with TRBD1. Trimming took 4 bases from V and 7 from J; bases not matched to a gene: 4. Germline CDR1 reads SGHKS; CDR2 reads YYEKEE (reference sequence). This CDR3 region has 14 residues. The CDR3 DNA follows: TGTGCCAGCAGCCGACAGGGGCCCAATTCACCCCTCCACTTT. Protein product: CASSRQGPNSPLHF.

Ten or more counts support this clonotype. The chain couples TRBV7-3 to TRBJ2-1, with 15 nucleotides matching TRBD2. CDR3 length: 17 amino acids. CDR1 SGHTA and CDR2 FQGTGA come from the germline V gene. J lost 7 bases, V lost 5 bases, and 9 bases had no gene match. The CDR3 DNA reads TGTGCCAGCAGCCCCCGGACTAGCGGGGGGGTTGGGAATGAGCAGTTCTTC. This gives the protein CASSPRTSGGVGNEQFF.

This clonotype was seen ten or more times. The V gene is TRBV7-2, the J gene TRBJ1-5; TRBD1 matches at 7 bases. The CDR3 sequence is 15 residues long. Germline lookup yields CDR1 SGHTA and CDR2 FQGNSA. With 1 base clipped from V and 7 bases from J, the junction kept 7 bases outside the gene matches. The CDR3 sequence is CASSLERGLVQPQHF. In DNA, the CDR3 is TGTGCCAGCAGCTTAGAGAGGGGGCTAGTGCAGCCCCAGCATTTT.

This clonotype was detected many times. The rearrangement uses TRBV3-1 and TRBJ1-5; TRBD1 might be the D (5 bases). V lost 4 bases and J lost 2, with 6 bases in between. The length of the CDR3 is 13 residues. The germline gives CDR1 LGHDT, CDR2 YNNKEL (reference sequence). The CDR3 here is CASSRDGNQPQHF. The CDR3 DNA follows: TGTGCCAGCAGCCGGGACGGCAATCAGCCCCAGCATTTT.

This clonotype has ten or more counts. The chain has TRBV6-6 and TRBJ1-5; TRBD1 aligns across 9 bases. The trim removed 5 bases at V and 0 bases at J, leaving 14 bases unmatched. Germline V lookup: CDR1 MNHNY, CDR2 SVGAGI (reference sequence). This CDR3 has 19 residues. CDR3: CASSNQQGARGYSNQPQHF. The CDR3 bases are TGTGCCAGCAGTAACCAACAGGGGGCGCGAGGATATAGCAATCAGCCCCAGCATTTT.

This clonotype has a count of ten or more. The rearrangement joins TRBV6-2 or TRBV6-3 to TRBJ2-7; D possibly corresponds to TRBD1 (5 bases). The CDR3 runs 17 residues. Germline V CDR1 and CDR2: MNHEY, SVGEGT. Trimming cost V 0 bases and J 0 bases, with 15 bases left between them. The CDR3 nucleotides read TGTGCCAGCAGTTACTCGATTGCAGGGTCGCCCTCCTACGAGCAGTACTTC. Amino acid sequence: CASSYSIAGSPSYEQYF.

The sample holds many counts of this clonotype. V and J are TRBV20-1 and TRBJ2-5; 9 nucleotides agree with TRBD2. The V and J ends lost 5 bases and 4 bases, in that order; junction bases with no gene match: 2. This CDR3 contains 12 residues. Germline-derived CDR1 and CDR2 are DFQATT and SNEGSKA (reference sequence). The CDR3: CSAPTSGETQYF. The CDR3 bases are TGCAGTGCTCCGACTAGCGGAGAGACCCAGTACTTC.

This clonotype was seen ten or more times. The chain has TRBV20-1 and TRBJ2-1, with 10 nucleotides matching TRBD2. This CDR3 has 14 amino acids. From germline, CDR1 is DFQATT and CDR2 SNEGSKA (reference sequence). After removal of 6 bases from V and 5 bases from J, the junction contained 7 bases not matched to a gene. The CDR3 spells CSARTSGNNNEQFF. As DNA, the CDR3 is TGCAGTGCACGGACTAGCGGAAATAACAATGAGCAGTTCTTC.

This clonotype was recorded many times. This chain joins TRBV3-1 and TRBJ1-6, with 9 bases that match TRBD1. V dropped 1 base and J dropped 10; count of bases not matched to a gene: 11. This CDR3 has 17 residues. CDR1 is LGHDT and CDR2 is YNNKEL in the germline V gene (reference sequence). CDR3 in amino acids: CASSQAPQGANGSPLHF. In DNA form, the CDR3 reads TGTGCCAGCAGCCAAGCGCCACAGGGGGCAAATGGCTCACCCCTCCACTTT.

This clonotype came up many times. The chain combines TRBV5-1 with TRBJ2-3; unclear D gene. This CDR3 region has 14 residues. V lost 4 bases, J lost 0 bases, and 9 bases lay in between. Germline values: CDR1 SGHRS, CDR2 YFSETQ. CDR3 nucleotide sequence: TGCGCCAGCAGCCCCGGCGTGAGCACAGATACGCAGTATTTT. Translating it yields CASSPGVSTDTQYF.

This clonotype was found many times. In DNA form, the CDR3 reads TGTGCCATCACTCCGACAGGGATCTACGAGCAGTACTTC. Its protein product is CAITPTGIYEQYF. This chain uses TRBV10-3 with TRBJ2-7; TRBD1 matches 7 bases. CDR1 and CDR2 (germline): ENHRY, SYGVKD. This CDR3 contains 13 residues. V lost 7 bases and J lost 3; bases outside the gene matches: 6.

In this sample, this clonotype turned up many times. The chain employs TRBV6-2 or TRBV6-3 and TRBJ1-6; no reliable D call. This CDR3 region has 12 residues. The V end was cut by 7 bases, the J end by 6 bases, with 7 bases between. Germline V gene sequence: CDR1 MNHEY, CDR2 SVGEGT. The DNA for the CDR3 is TGTGCCAGCAACCAACCTAATTCACCCCTCCACTTT. Translating it yields CASNQPNSPLHF.

This clonotype was found many times. The chain couples TRBV15 to TRBJ1-5; TRBD1 is a possible D gene (5 bases). Per germline, CDR1 LNHNV and CDR2 YYDKDF (reference sequence). There are 15 residues in the CDR3. V shed 1 base and J shed 1 base, with 8 bases lying between them. In nucleotides, the CDR3 is TGTGCCACCAGCAGAGGGGACGCGAGCAATCAGCCCCAGCATTTT. This codes for CATSRGDASNQPQHF.

This clonotype appeared many times. The chain couples TRBV10-3 to TRBJ1-2; D is unclear. CDR1 and CDR2 (germline): ENHRY, SYGVKD. The CDR3 runs 14 residues. With 2 bases removed from V and 4 bases from J, the gap between germline ends came to 11 bases. CDR3 nucleotide sequence: TGTGCCATCAGTGAGGGGTTAGCCGGCTATGGCTACACCTTC. This encodes CAISEGLAGYGYTF.

This clonotype has a count of ten or more. The rearrangement links TRBV11-2 to TRBJ2-1, with D hard to call. Germline CDR1 reads SGHAT; CDR2 reads FQNNGV. This CDR3 has 13 residues. Between the trimmed V and J ends, which lost 3 bases and 6 bases, there was a span of 9 bases. The CDR3, as DNA: TGTGCCAGCAGCTTCTCTAGGGCCAATGAGCAGTTCTTC. It is translated as CASSFSRANEQFF.

Many counts were recorded for this clonotype. The chain joins TRBV14 to TRBJ2-1, with TRBD1 identical over 9 bases. Looked up from germline, CDR1 is SGHDN and CDR2 is FVKESK. The CDR3 is 13 amino acids. The ends lost 4 bases at V and 12 bases at J; junction bases unmatched: 7. Written as DNA, the CDR3 is TGTGCCAGCAGCCCTAGAACAGGGGGCGTGCAGTTCTTC. Residues: CASSPRTGGVQFF.

This clonotype was counted ten times or more. The chain couples TRBV6-5 to TRBJ1-6; 8 nucleotides match TRBD1. J lost 7 bases, V lost 6 bases, and 2 bases had no gene match. Germline V gene lookup returns CDR1 MNHEY and CDR2 SVGAGI. CDR3 size: 13 residues. CDR3 amino acids: CASRRTGNSPLHF. The DNA of the CDR3 is TGTGCCAGCAGACGGACAGGGAATTCACCCCTCCACTTT.

In this sample, this clonotype turned up many times. The chain has TRBV27 and TRBJ2-1, with TRBD2 matching over 10 bases. J lost 0 bases, V lost 0 bases, and 8 bases had no gene match. The CDR3 is made up of 19 amino acids. Germline values: CDR1 MNHEY, CDR2 SMNVEV (reference sequence). The CDR3 DNA reads as TGTGCCAGCAGTTTATCCCAGCGGGGGGGCTGGAGCTCCTACAATGAGCAGTTCTTC. Its translation: CASSLSQRGGWSSYNEQFF.

This clonotype was seen at least ten times. This sequence joins TRBV5-5 and TRBJ2-1; D gene ambiguous. Germline loops: CDR1 SGHKS, CDR2 YYEKEE (reference sequence). The CDR3 extends over 15 amino acids. The V end was cut by 0 bases, the J end by 3 bases, with 10 bases between. The CDR3 spells CASSLDLGVYNEQFF. In nucleotides, the CDR3 is TGTGCCAGCAGCTTGGATCTGGGCGTCTACAATGAGCAGTTCTTC.

This clonotype has at least ten counts. The chain combines TRBV20-1 with TRBJ2-5, with TRBD2 matching 9 bases. Per germline, CDR1 DFQATT and CDR2 SNEGSKA (reference sequence). This CDR3 contains 15 residues. J gave up 2 bases and V 0 bases, and 4 bases lay outside the gene matches. In DNA form, the CDR3 reads TGCAGTGCTAGAGATCAGCGGGGGGCACAAGAGACCCAGTACTTC. It specifies CSARDQRGAQETQYF.

There are many counts of this clonotype. The J gene is TRBJ2-1, the V gene TRBV6-2 or TRBV6-3, with 8 nucleotides matching TRBD1. The CDR3 contains 15 residues. Trimming cost V 7 bases and J 1 base; bases outside gene matches: 6. Per the germline V gene, CDR1 is MNHEY and CDR2 is SVGEGT. The CDR3 sequence: CASTQDRASYNEQFF. CDR3 bases: TGTGCCAGCACCCAGGACAGGGCGTCCTACAATGAGCAGTTCTTC.

This clonotype came up many times. This chain connects TRBV11-2 to TRBJ2-2; D tentatively reads TRBD1 or TRBD2 (5 bases each). This CDR3 comprises 16 residues. The V gene lost 5 bases and the J gene lost 6 bases, with 19 bases spanning the gap. CDR1 is SGHAT and CDR2 is FQNNGV in the germline V gene. DNA of the CDR3: TGTGCCAGCAGCGCCCTGCGAGGGACCCAGCCCGGGGAGCTGTTTTTT. Protein sequence: CASSALRGTQPGELFF.

The genes are TRBV12-3 or TRBV12-4 and TRBJ1-2, with D tentatively TRBD1 (5 bases). The CDR3 has 13 residues. Trimming took 5 bases from V and 8 from J, leaving 15 bases between them. The CDR3 sequence is CASSLQGSGGYTF. DNA for the CDR3: TGTGCCAGCAGTCTCCAGGGATCTGGGGGCTACACCTTC.